One sample yielded the 19 T cell receptor beta chains listed below, sequenced in a study of graft-versus-host responses after intestinal transplantation. These receptors' targets are unknown. The repertoire was sequenced with immunoSEQ multiplex PCR; TCRdb's copy has only in-frame clones and lacks some. The sample shows roughly 100,000 clones, roughly 93% of them seen only once. The source material was unstimulated CD8+ T cells sorted from spleen or lymph node cells, sampled before intestinal transplant. The receptors shown here come from a human donor who received an intestinal transplant.

This CDR3 is CASSETSVAGNTIYF. In nucleotides, the CDR3 is TGTGCCAGCAGTGAAACTAGCGTGGCAGGAAACACCATATATTTT. The V gene is TRBV6-1, the J gene TRBJ1-3; the D is unclear. CDR1 is MNHNS, CDR2 SASEGT, per germline. The CDR3 sequence is 15 residues long. V lost 2 bases and J 4 bases, leaving 12 bases between the germline ends.

This chain joins TRBV5-1 and TRBJ2-1, with 10 bases identical to TRBD1. The V gene end was trimmed by 3 bases and the J gene end by 0 bases; junction bases not matched to a gene: 9. Germline loops: CDR1 SGHRS, CDR2 YFSETQ. CDR3 size: 18 residues. The CDR3 spells CASSSGTGVLSSYNEQFF. DNA for the CDR3: TGCGCCAGCAGCTCCGGGACAGGGGTCTTATCCTCCTACAATGAGCAGTTCTTC.

CDR3 region: CASLDLNTEAFF. In DNA, the CDR3 is TGTGCCAGCCTGGACCTGAACACTGAAGCTTTCTTT. V usage is TRBV4-2 and J usage is TRBJ1-1; D not resolved. Trimming removed 8 bases from V and 0 bases from J, with 7 bases in between. Germline V CDR1 and CDR2: LGHNA, YNFKEQ. CDR3 size: 12 residues.

The rearrangement uses TRBV4-1 and TRBJ2-1; the match to TRBD2 covers 14 bases. Germline CDR1 and CDR2: MGHRA and YSYEKL. The CDR3 spans 16 residues. After removal of 8 bases from V and 4 bases from J, the junction contained 7 bases not matched to a gene. The chain's CDR3 is CASGPRTSGGYNEQFF. In DNA form, the CDR3 reads TGCGCCAGCGGCCCTAGGACTAGCGGGGGGTACAATGAGCAGTTCTTC.

The CDR3 loop is CASSYSNGGAAAFF. The CDR3 region has the DNA TGTGCCAGCAGTTACTCGAATGGGGGGGCAGCGGCTTTCTTT. The chain joins TRBV6-5 to TRBJ1-1; D possibly corresponds to TRBD1 (6 bases). Germline CDR1 is MNHEY and CDR2 is SVGAGI. V lost 0 bases and J 11 bases, leaving 16 bases between the germline ends. This CDR3 is built from 14 residues.

This clone has more than one count but fewer than ten. The chain uses TRBV6-6 and TRBJ2-7, with 7 positions matching TRBD2. Looked up from germline, CDR1 is MNHNY and CDR2 is SVGAGI (reference sequence). The CDR3 covers 14 residues. V lost 0 bases, J lost 7 bases, and 6 bases stayed unmatched. The CDR3 bases are TGTGCCAGCAGTTACTCGAAGGGAGGGAGGGAGCAGTACTTC. This sequence encodes CASSYSKGGREQYF.

J is TRBJ1-5 and V is TRBV23-1; D is possibly TRBD1 (5 bases). TRBV23-1 is annotated as an ORF whose role is uncertain. The CDR3 is 20 residues long. Trimming left V 3 bases short and J 4 bases short, with 28 bases between. The DNA for the CDR3 is TGCGCCAGCAGTCAGAACACACACAGGTTAGCTCTCGATCCTAATCAGCCCCAGCATTTT. Amino acid sequence: CASSQNTHRLALDPNQPQHF.

The rearrangement joins TRBV6-5 to TRBJ2-1, with 8 bases lining up with TRBD2. The CDR3 loop spans 14 amino acids. V was clipped by 6 bases and J by 9 bases; unmatched bases: 10. Germline CDR1 MNHEY, CDR2 SVGAGI. The CDR3 here is CASSWTSNGGEQFF. In nucleotides, the CDR3 is TGTGCCAGCAGCTGGACTAGCAACGGGGGTGAGCAGTTCTTC.

The chain combines TRBV13 with TRBJ2-7; 8 nucleotides agree with TRBD1. The CDR3 runs to 15 residues. J was trimmed by 2 bases and V by 2 bases; bases with no gene match: 5. Per the germline V gene, CDR1 is PRHDT and CDR2 is FYEKMQ (reference sequence). This CDR3 is CASSLSWDRPYEQYF. CDR3 nucleotide sequence: TGTGCCAGCAGCTTATCGTGGGACAGGCCCTACGAGCAGTACTTC.

The sample holds one count of this clone. The limits of the CDR3 on the DNA are not certain, so only TCRdb's listed CDR3 is given. The V gene is TRBV21-1, the J gene TRBJ2-7; the table names TRBD1, a call not compared with the DNA. TRBV21-1 is flagged as a pseudogene. The CDR3 numbers 18 amino acids, ends counted. The CDR3: CASSKSVGQGNCEDEQYF.

The chain recombines TRBV5-5 with TRBJ1-1, with 7 bases lining up with TRBD1. The CDR3 contains 13 residues. CDR1 is SGHKS and CDR2 is YYEKEE in the germline V gene (reference sequence). Unmatched junction bases numbered 10, after V lost 4 bases and J lost 10 bases. CDR3 DNA sequence: TGTGCCAGCAGCGACAGGGTGGTAGTGGGAGCTTTCTTT. This gives the protein CASSDRVVVGAFF.

The J gene is TRBJ2-7, the V gene TRBV5-1; TRBD1 might be the D (6 bases). V lost 3 bases, J lost 3 bases, and 7 bases lay in between. Germline CDR1 and CDR2: SGHRS and YFSETQ. The CDR3 is 12 amino acids. The chain's CDR3 is CASSSQGYEQYF. The CDR3 nucleotides read TGCGCCAGCAGCTCACAGGGCTACGAGCAGTACTTC. The variable domain in full, with the rest retrieved from reference TRBV5-1 and TRBJ2-7, is KAGVTQTPRYLIKTRGQQVTLSCSPISGHRSVSWYQQTPGQGLQFLFEYFSETQRNKGNFPGRFSGRQFSNSRSEMNVSTLELGDSALYLCASSSQGYEQYFGPGTRLTVT.

This clone was found once. The V call is TRBV6-6, the J call TRBJ1-1; TRBD1 agrees at 8 bases. Germline V lookup: CDR1 MNHNY, CDR2 SVGAGI (reference sequence). Trimming at V came to 2 bases and at J to 6 bases, leaving 2 bases not matched to a gene. This CDR3 has 13 amino acids. Written as DNA, the CDR3 is TGTGCCAGCAGTTACGGACAGGGCCCTGAAGCTTTCTTT. Its protein is CASSYGQGPEAFF.

This chain uses TRBV4-1 with TRBJ1-6; the D is unclear. Trimming shortened V by 4 bases and J by 6 bases, and 7 bases separated the two germline ends. The CDR3 is made up of 13 amino acids. CDR1 and CDR2 (germline): MGHRA, YSYEKL. The DNA for the CDR3 is TGCGCCAGCAGCCTTCCTCTTAATTCACCCCTCCACTTT. This gives the protein CASSLPLNSPLHF.

The rearrangement uses TRBV6-5 and TRBJ2-6; unclear D gene. The germline gives CDR1 MNHEY, CDR2 SVGAGI. V was clipped by 7 bases and J by 3 bases, with 13 bases between them. The length of the CDR3 is 15 residues. The CDR3 DNA follows: TGTGCCAGCACAACCTCTTCCTATGGGGCCAACGTCCTGACTTTC. Translating it yields CASTTSSYGANVLTF.

V is TRBV13 and J is TRBJ1-2, with 9 bases that match TRBD1. The ends lost 2 bases at V and 2 bases at J; junction bases unmatched: 3. This CDR3 comprises 15 residues. Per germline, CDR1 PRHDT and CDR2 FYEKMQ (reference sequence). CDR3 sequence (DNA): TGTGCCAGCAGCTTAATGGGACAGGGAAACTATGGCTACACCTTC. Its translation is CASSLMGQGNYGYTF.

V is TRBV5-8 and J is TRBJ1-4; D call uncertain. From germline, CDR1 is SGHTS and CDR2 YDEGEE. The CDR3 has 14 residues. The V and J ends lost 6 bases and 5 bases respectively, with 14 bases between them. The CDR3 spells CASTIDMANEKLFF. The CDR3 nucleotides read TGTGCCAGCACAATCGACATGGCGAATGAAAAACTGTTTTTT.

The chain uses TRBV15 and TRBJ1-6, with D tentatively TRBD1 (5 bases). The ends were cut back, 4 bases at V and 10 bases at J, with 20 bases in the middle. This CDR3 comprises 16 residues. Germline CDR1 reads LNHNV; CDR2 reads YYDKDF (reference sequence). CDR3 bases: TGTGCCACCAGCACAGACCTGACCCACAGGAACTCACCCCTCCACTTT. Translation gives CATSTDLTHRNSPLHF.

The chain carries TRBV19 and TRBJ2-5; tentatively, D is TRBD2 (5 bases). V lost 6 bases and J 5 bases, leaving 10 bases between the germline ends. The CDR3 is 12 residues long. From germline, CDR1 is LNHDA and CDR2 SQIVND (reference sequence). The chain's CDR3 is CASSGVEETQYF. Written as DNA, the CDR3 is TGTGCCAGTAGCGGGGTGGAGGAGACCCAGTACTTC.